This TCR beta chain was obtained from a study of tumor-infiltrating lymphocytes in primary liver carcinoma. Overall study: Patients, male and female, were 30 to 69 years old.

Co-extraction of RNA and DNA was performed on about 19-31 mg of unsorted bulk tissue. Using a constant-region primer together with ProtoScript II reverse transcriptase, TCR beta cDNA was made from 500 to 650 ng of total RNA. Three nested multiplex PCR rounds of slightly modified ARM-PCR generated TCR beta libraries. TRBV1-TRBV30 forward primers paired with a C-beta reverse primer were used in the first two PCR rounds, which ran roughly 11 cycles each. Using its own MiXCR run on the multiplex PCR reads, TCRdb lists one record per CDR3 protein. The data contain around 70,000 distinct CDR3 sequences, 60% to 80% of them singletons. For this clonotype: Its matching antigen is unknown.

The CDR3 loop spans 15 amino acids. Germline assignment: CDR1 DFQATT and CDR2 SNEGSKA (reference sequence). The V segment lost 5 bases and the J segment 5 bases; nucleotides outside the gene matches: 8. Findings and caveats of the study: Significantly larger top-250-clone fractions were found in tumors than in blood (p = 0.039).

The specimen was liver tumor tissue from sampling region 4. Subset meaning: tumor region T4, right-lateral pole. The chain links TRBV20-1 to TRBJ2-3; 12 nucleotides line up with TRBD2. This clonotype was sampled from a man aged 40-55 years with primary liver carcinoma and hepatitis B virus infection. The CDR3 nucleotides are TGCAGTGCTCCTCCGACTAGCGGGAGTATAGATACGCAGTATTTT. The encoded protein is CSAPPTSGSIDTQYF.